The clone carrying this TCR beta chain was detected ten times or more. Its antigen is as yet unknown. Library preparation (for TCRbeta) was performed with unique molecular identifiers. From the PCR reads, TCRdb called clonotypes with MiXCR, one entry per CDR3 protein. This table holds 580,000 or so distinct CDR3 sequences, roughly 23% found once. This specimen belongs to a study of T-cell reconstitution after alpha-beta-depleted transplantation in children. This CDR3 has 14 amino acids. Germline V lookup: CDR1 SGHTA, CDR2 FQGNSA. V was clipped by 3 bases and J by 1 base, with 9 bases between them. Study-wide results and caveats: Reportedly, alpha-beta T cells present about two months post-transplant originated from several hundred expanded clones of graft origin. The origin of high day-60 TCRbeta diversity in some patients lay in surviving recipient T cells and thymic progenitors. At one year after transplant, newly produced T cells mostly accounted for T-cell counts and diversity.

The rearrangement uses TRBV7-2 and TRBJ1-1; D unresolved. This clonotype originated in a boy younger than two who had a stem cell transplant for acute myeloid leukemia, so the T cells may come from the graft donor. The sequencing here drew on PBMCs, mostly from graft donor cells, taken 360 days after TCRalphabeta/CD19-depleted stem cell transplant. CDR3 sequence: CASSFGPGNTEAFF. The CDR3 DNA reads TGTGCCAGCAGCTTCGGCCCAGGGAACACTGAAGCTTTCTTT.